The rows below give T cell receptor beta chains drawn from one sample of a study of regulatory T cells in long-lasting Graves disease. MiXCR, run by TCRdb on the multiplex PCR reads, gives a single entry per CDR3 protein. The table has about 440,000 distinct CDR3 sequences, around 15% seen once. The sample was also linked to a second study, of T cells in Graves' hyperthyroidism and ophthalmopathy.

The sequencing used peripheral blood mononuclear cells (PBMCs), collected at new diagnosis, from a patient treated with antithyroid drugs. The receptors shown here come from a woman younger than 30 with Graves disease. CDR3s include the opening cysteine and the closing phenylalanine or tryptophan. D genes are given only for firm matches. Not every row has a clone size; where given, it reads once, few, many or a size class.

clone size,D gene,V gene,J gene,CDR3 DNA,CDR3 protein
many,TRBD1,TRBV12-3/TRBV12-4,TRBJ2-7,TGTGCCAGCAGCCTATGGGGATCGGGACAGGGGACCTACGAGCAGTACTTC,CASSLWGSGQGTYEQYF
once,NA,TRBV5-1,TRBJ2-1,TGCGCCAGCAGCTGGGAACAGTACAATGAGCAGTTCTTC,CASSWEQYNEQFF
few,TRBD1,TRBV7-9,TRBJ2-2,TGTGCCAGCAGCCGGAAGACAGGGGGCGCTTCCTCCGGGGAGCTGTTTTTT,CASSRKTGGASSGELFF
many,NA,TRBV30,TRBJ2-7,TGTGCCTGGACCAAGACAGATTACGAGCAGTACTTC,CAWTKTDYEQYF
many,NA,TRBV11-2,TRBJ2-5,TGTGCCAGCAGCTTAGTTGTGACTCAAGAGACCCAGTACTTC,CASSLVVTQETQYF
many,NA,TRBV11-2,TRBJ1-2,TGTGCCAGCAGCTTAGATCTCTGGACGGGAGGCTACACCTTC,CASSLDLWTGGYTF
NA,NA,TRBV11-2,TRBJ2-2,TGTGCCAACAGCTCCCCAAGCAGGGCAGCATCCGGGGAGCTGTTTTTT,CANSSPSRAASGELFF
many,NA,TRBV11-3,TRBJ2-7,TGTGCCAGCAGCTTAGGTCTTGCCGAGCAGTACTTC,CASSLGLAEQYF
NA,TRBD1,TRBV28,TRBJ1-1,TGTGCCATCCAACCACCCGGGACAGCCAACACTGAAGCTTTCTTT,CAIQPPGTANTEAFF
few,NA,TRBV4-1,TRBJ1-4,TGCGCCAGCACCTGGCTCCCGATGGAAACTAATGAAAAACTGTTTTTT,CASTWLPMETNEKLFF
few,NA,TRBV6-2/TRBV6-3,TRBJ2-2,TGTGCCAGCAGTTACATAGAGGACACCGGGGAGCTGTTTTTT,CASSYIEDTGELFF
many,NA,TRBV11-2,TRBJ2-1,TGTGCCAGCAGCCCGACAGGGACTAATTCCTACAATGAGCAGTTCTTC,CASSPTGTNSYNEQFF
NA,TRBD1,TRBV29-1,TRBJ2-7,TGCAGCGCCCAGGGACAGGGCGCCTACGAGCAGTACTTC,CSAQGQGAYEQYF
few,NA,TRBV10-3,TRBJ2-5,TGTGCCATCAGTGAGTCGTTAGGGGGGCTCCAAGAGACCCAGTACTTC,CAISESLGGLQETQYF
few,NA,TRBV12-3/TRBV12-4,TRBJ1-1,TGTGCCAGCAGTTTAGGGTCAGTGAACACTGAAGCTTTCTTT,CASSLGSVNTEAFF
NA,NA,TRBV6-1,TRBJ1-6,TGTGCCAGCATGCTGGGGGCGCAGAATTCACCCCTCCACTTT,CASMLGAQNSPLHF
many,NA,TRBV6-2/TRBV6-3,TRBJ1-5,TGTGCCAGCAGTCGTATAGGTGAGGAGCCCCAGCATTTT,CASSRIGEEPQHF
NA,NA,TRBV30,TRBJ2-7,TGTGCCTGGAAGTTCCCCGGACTTTACGAGCAGTACTTC,CAWKFPGLYEQYF